The clone carrying this TCR beta chain was observed a handful of times. What it recognizes is unknown. These data come from a study of naive and memory T cell subsets. Ligated cDNA underwent four rounds of PCR with nested alpha and beta constant region primers and SP2. For blood and skin samples, reverse transcription used TCR alpha and beta constant primers. One entry per CDR3 protein, called by TCRdb with MiXCR from the 5' RACE reads. The table includes 55,000 to 70,000 distinct CDR3 sequences, roughly 6.7% detected once. Findings and limits, study-wide: This RNA-based method may be sensitive to activation-related transcript changes.

A UMI-containing oligonucleotide was joined by 3' ligation to the TCR cDNA template. Adult healthy volunteers gave 2.5 ml peripheral blood for whole-blood RNA. Trimming stripped 4 bases from V and 5 bases from J, with 14 bases between. The CDR3 has 14 amino acids. Germline CDR1 is MGHDK and CDR2 is SYGVNS. The clonotype comes from a male donor in good health. The chain employs TRBV25-1 and TRBJ2-5; TRBD1 might be the D (6 bases). CDR3 bases: TGTGCCAGCAGTGCGCAACAGGGATTGGAGACCCAGTACTTC. Amino acid sequence: CASSAQQGLETQYF.